One sample yielded the 16 T cell receptor beta chains listed below, sequenced in a study of blood T cell repertoires in COVID-19. Profiled with immunoSEQ multiplex PCR; TCRdb holds only in-frame clones, not every one. Of approximately 250,000 clones detected, 70% to 90% appear once; the ten largest clones hold about an eighth. Sequenced: peripheral blood. These receptor sequences come from a woman in her 70s with COVID-19, enrolled during active disease.

The V and J genes are TRBV30 and TRBJ1-2, with D unresolved. With 4 bases removed from V and 3 bases from J, the gap between germline ends came to 15 bases. Looked up from germline, CDR1 is GTSNPN and CDR2 is SVGIG (reference sequence). This CDR3 is built from 14 residues. CDR3: CAWIESTWHYGYTF. Written as DNA, the CDR3 is TGTGCCTGGATTGAATCAACATGGCACTATGGCTACACCTTC. The variable domain in full, with the rest retrieved from reference TRBV30 and TRBJ1-2, is SQTIHQWPATLVQPVGSPLSLECTVEGTSNPNLYWYRQAAGRGLQLLFYSVGIGQISSEVPQNLSASRPQDRQFILSSKKLLLSDSGFYLCAWIESTWHYGYTFGSGTRLTVV.

The rearrangement joins TRBV4-1 to TRBJ2-7, with 7 bases lining up with TRBD1. Per germline, CDR1 MGHRA and CDR2 YSYEKL. CDR3 length: 17 residues. Trimming at V came to 0 bases and at J to 3 bases, leaving 11 bases not matched to a gene. The CDR3 spells CASSQDPGQRGFYEQYF. DNA of the CDR3: TGCGCCAGCAGCCAAGATCCGGGACAGAGGGGATTCTACGAGCAGTACTTC.

This clone was counted once. The rearrangement joins TRBV9 to TRBJ2-1; D is possibly TRBD1 (6 bases). The CDR3 has 15 amino acids. Germline V CDR1 and CDR2: SGDLS, YYNGEE. V lost 3 bases, J lost 6 bases, and 16 bases lay in between. CDR3 in amino acids: CASSAALGGVNEQFF. In DNA, the CDR3 is TGTGCCAGCAGCGCGGCCCTAGGGGGAGTCAATGAGCAGTTCTTC.

The genes are TRBV18 and TRBJ1-3; no reliable D call. The CDR3 totals 15 residues. Trimming left V 6 bases short and J 2 bases short, with 14 bases between. Per germline, CDR1 KGHSH and CDR2 LQKENI. This CDR3 reads CASSPVPETGNTIYF. CDR3 coding DNA: TGTGCCAGCTCTCCAGTGCCCGAGACTGGAAACACCATATATTTT.

The chain couples TRBV4-3 to TRBJ2-7, with 7 bases fitting TRBD1. The germline V gene encodes CDR1 LGHNA and CDR2 YSLEER. With 0 bases clipped from V and 2 bases from J, the junction kept 4 bases outside the gene matches. The CDR3 has 15 amino acids. This CDR3 is CASSQDLGQTYEQYF. In nucleotides, the CDR3 is TGCGCCAGCAGCCAAGATCTGGGACAGACCTACGAGCAGTACTTC.

The V call is TRBV6-5, the J call TRBJ1-1; TRBD1 agrees at 8 bases. Per germline, CDR1 MNHEY and CDR2 SVGAGI. V lost 7 bases and J lost 6; bases outside the gene matches: 10. This CDR3 has 14 residues. CDR3 residues: CASTRSQGAAEAFF. CDR3 nucleotide sequence: TGTGCCAGCACCCGAAGTCAGGGGGCAGCTGAAGCTTTCTTT.

The chain is built from TRBV15 and TRBJ2-5; possible D gene TRBD1, 5 bases. V gave up 6 bases and J gave up 5 bases, with 16 bases separating them. This CDR3 has 14 residues. In germline, CDR1 is LNHNV, CDR2 YYDKDF (reference sequence). CDR3 amino acids: CATRGQGGLETQYF. In DNA, the CDR3 is TGTGCCACCAGGGGCCAGGGTGGGCTCGAGACCCAGTACTTC.

The rearrangement links TRBV5-8 to TRBJ2-5, with 10 bases that match TRBD2. The CDR3 totals 20 residues. The germline CDR1 and CDR2 sequences are SGHTS and YDEGEE. The junction had 18 bases not matched to a gene; V was cut back by 0 bases and J by 4 bases. CDR3 DNA: TGTGCCAGCAGCTTGGTTCTTTATGCTAGCGGGGGCCACCGGGGAGAGACCCAGTACTTC. This encodes CASSLVLYASGGHRGETQYF. Full variable domain (remainder filled in from reference TRBV5-8 and TRBJ2-5): EAGVTQSPTHLIKTRGQQATLRCSPISGHTSVYWYQQALGLGLQFLLWYDEGEERNRGNFPPRFSGRQFPNYSSELNVNALELEDSALYLCASSLVLYASGGHRGETQYFGPGTRLLVL.

The chain couples TRBV6-4 to TRBJ1-5; D is undetermined. Trimming took off 11 bases at V and 6 bases at J, with 8 bases between the two ends. The CDR3 is 10 amino acids. CDR1 MRHNA and CDR2 SNTAGT come from the germline V gene. The CDR3 region is CAEGPQPQHF. The CDR3 region has the DNA TGTGCCGAGGGCCCTCAGCCCCAGCATTTT.

This rearrangement joins TRBV18 to TRBJ1-4; D perhaps matches TRBD1 (6 bases). From germline, CDR1 is KGHSH and CDR2 LQKENI. This CDR3 has 14 residues. Trimming removed 6 bases at V and 7 bases at J, with 15 bases between. CDR3 in amino acids: CASSTGIEGEKLFF. The CDR3 bases are TGTGCCAGCTCCACAGGGATAGAGGGTGAAAAACTGTTTTTT.

This chain links TRBV2 with TRBJ1-5; D unclear. The V end lost 4 bases, the J end lost 5 bases, and 9 bases lay between the germline ends. The CDR3 covers 13 residues. From germline, CDR1 is SNHLY and CDR2 FYNNEI. DNA of the CDR3: TGTGCCAGCAGTGCAGGCATGTATCAGCCCCAGCATTTT. Its protein product is CASSAGMYQPQHF.

The genes are TRBV9 and TRBJ2-3, with 11 bases lining up with TRBD2. V gave up 3 bases and J gave up 4 bases; unmatched junction bases: 4. The CDR3 runs 15 residues. The V gene's germline CDR1 is SGDLS and CDR2 YYNGEE. The DNA for the CDR3 is TGTGCCAGCAGCGCCCTAGCGGGGGGCCCAGATACGCAGTATTTT. This sequence encodes CASSALAGGPDTQYF.

This clone has a handful of counts. The chain has TRBV19 and TRBJ1-1; D ambiguous. Germline loops: CDR1 LNHDA, CDR2 SQIVND (reference sequence). The CDR3 spans 13 residues. The V end lost 6 bases, the J end lost 3 bases, and 11 bases lay between the germline ends. CDR3 amino acids: CASRRREDTEAFF. The CDR3, as DNA: TGTGCCAGTAGGCGGAGGGAGGACACTGAAGCTTTCTTT. Together with reference TRBV19 and TRBJ1-1, the CDR3 gives the full variable domain: DGGITQSPKYLFRKEGQNVTLSCEQNLNHDAMYWYRQDPGQGLRLIYYSQIVNDFQKGDIAEGYSVSREKKESFPLTVTSAQKNPTAFYLCASRRREDTEAFFGQGTRLTVV.

This clone was observed a few times. The genes are TRBV2 and TRBJ1-6; a possible D gene is TRBD1 (6 bases). Trimming left V 8 bases short and J 9 bases short, with 23 bases between. The CDR3 totals 16 residues. CDR1 SNHLY and CDR2 FYNNEI come from the germline V gene. CDR3 DNA: TGTGCCAGCTCCTCAGAGCGGGGGGCGAATAGTTCACCCCTCCACTTT. Amino acids: CASSSERGANSSPLHF. Based on the CDR3 plus reference TRBV2 and TRBJ1-6, the full variable domain is EPEVTQTPSHQVTQMGQEVILRCVPISNHLYFYWYRQILGQKVEFLVSFYNNEISEKSEIFDDQFSVERPDGSNFTLKIRSTKLEDSAMYFCASSSERGANSSPLHFGNGTRLTVT.

This sequence joins TRBV6-6 and TRBJ2-7; D is possibly TRBD1 (5 bases). Trimming stripped 6 bases from V and 6 bases from J, with 12 bases between. This CDR3 contains 12 residues. CDR1 is MNHNY, CDR2 SVGAGI, per germline (reference sequence). CDR3 coding DNA: TGTGCCAGCAGATCACAGGAACGCGAGCAGTACTTC. Translating gives CASRSQEREQYF.

In DNA form, the CDR3 reads TGTGCCAGCAGTCCGTTCTTTCGGTGGGGAGCGGGGGGCAGCAATGAGCAGTTCTTC. Encoded protein: CASSPFFRWGAGGSNEQFF. The chain couples TRBV27 to TRBJ2-1; TRBD2 agrees at 9 bases. Looked up from germline, CDR1 is MNHEY and CDR2 is SMNVEV (reference sequence). The CDR3 contains 19 residues. With V trimmed by 5 bases and J by 6 bases, 20 bases remained unmatched.